A selection of T cell receptor beta chains follows, all from one sample in a study of graft-versus-host responses after intestinal transplantation. TCRdb's copy holds only in-frame clones and misses some; the assay was immunoSEQ multiplex PCR. The data hold about 80,000 clones, with 85% to 90% observed a single time. These TCRs' antigens remain unknown. Sequencing used unstimulated CD4+ T cells sorted from spleen or lymph node cells, obtained before intestinal transplant. All receptors derive from a human donor who received an intestinal transplant. The CDR3 runs from the conserved cysteine through the conserved F or W. D genes are given only for firm matches. For some rows the clone size is stated as once, few or many, or as a class when expanded; others skip it.

abundance: .; v_gene: TRBV11-2; j_gene: TRBJ2-2; len: 17; d_gene: .; CDR3nt: TGTGCCAGCAGCTTAATGTTTCGCGGGGCCAACACCGGGGAGCTGTTTTTT; CDR3aa: CASSLMFRGANTGELFF
abundance: .; v_gene: TRBV6-6; j_gene: TRBJ2-5; len: 15; d_gene: TRBD2; CDR3nt: TGTGCCAGCAGTACCTGGACTAGCGGGGAAGAGACCCAGTACTTC; CDR3aa: CASSTWTSGEETQYF
abundance: .; v_gene: TRBV27; j_gene: TRBJ1-5; len: 16; d_gene: TRBD1; CDR3nt: TGTGCCAGCAGTTTAGAATGGACAGGGCCGAATCAGCCCCAGCATTTT; CDR3aa: CASSLEWTGPNQPQHF
abundance: .; v_gene: TRBV6-4; j_gene: TRBJ1-6; len: 18; d_gene: .; CDR3nt: TGTGCCAGCAGTGACTCCCCACTTAAGACAGGATTCAATTCACCCCTCCACTTT; CDR3aa: CASSDSPLKTGFNSPLHF
abundance: .; v_gene: TRBV19; j_gene: TRBJ1-2; len: 16; d_gene: TRBD1; CDR3nt: TGTGCCAGTAGTACAACCGGGACAGGGGGAAACTATGGCTACACCTTC; CDR3aa: CASSTTGTGGNYGYTF
abundance: .; v_gene: TRBV28; j_gene: TRBJ2-1; len: 14; d_gene: .; CDR3nt: TGTGCCAGCAGTTCCAGTGGTAGGGGGTCTCTACAGTTCTTC; CDR3aa: CASSSSGRGSLQFF
abundance: .; v_gene: TRBV5-1; j_gene: TRBJ2-2; len: 16; d_gene: .; CDR3nt: TGCGCCAGCAGCCCCGGACTACCCTTTAATACCGGGGAGCTGTTTTTT; CDR3aa: CASSPGLPFNTGELFF
abundance: .; v_gene: TRBV5-5; j_gene: TRBJ2-2; len: 17; d_gene: .; CDR3nt: TGTGCCAGCAGCTTGGGATCGACGGGGGTTAACACCGGGGAGCTGTTTTTT; CDR3aa: CASSLGSTGVNTGELFF
abundance: few; v_gene: TRBV6-1; j_gene: TRBJ2-7; len: 13; d_gene: TRBD2; CDR3nt: TGTGCCAGCAGAGGCCTAGCCGGGGGGGAGCAGTACTTC; CDR3aa: CASRGLAGGEQYF
abundance: once; v_gene: TRBV19; j_gene: TRBJ2-7; len: 12; d_gene: .; CDR3nt: TGTGCCAGCTCAAGCGGTACCTACGAGCAGTACTTC; CDR3aa: CASSSGTYEQYF